Below are 14 T cell receptor beta chains sequenced from a single sample in a study of blood T cell repertoires in COVID-19. The repertoire was sequenced with immunoSEQ multiplex PCR; TCRdb's copy has only in-frame clones and lacks some. The data hold 250,000 to 300,000 clones, with roughly 80% observed a single time. Sequenced: peripheral blood. The receptors shown here come from a man in his 60s with acute or convalescent COVID-19.

This sequence joins TRBV12-3 or TRBV12-4 and TRBJ2-4; 7 bases map to TRBD1. J was trimmed by 6 bases and V by 7 bases; bases with no gene match: 6. The CDR3 loop spans 13 amino acids. The CDR3: CASNKGTANIQYF. CDR3 nucleotide sequence: TGTGCCAGCAATAAAGGGACAGCAAACATTCAGTACTTC.

The genes are TRBV10-3 and TRBJ1-2; no definite D call. Deletions cut 5 bases from V and 8 bases from J, with 15 bases between. The CDR3 covers 13 residues. CDR1 and CDR2 from the germline V gene are ENHRY and SYGVKD. The CDR3 spells CAISSHLLEGYTF. The DNA of the CDR3 is TGTGCCATCAGTTCCCACCTCTTAGAGGGCTACACCTTC.

To note about this clone: In the same sample, other DNA sequences code for this CDR3. The rearrangement joins TRBV10-3 to TRBJ1-3, with D possibly TRBD1 on 6 matching bases. There are 14 residues in the CDR3. Germline-derived CDR1 and CDR2 are ENHRY and SYGVKD. V gave up 0 bases and J gave up 3 bases, with 6 bases separating them. The CDR3 sequence: CAISESGGGNTIYF. The CDR3 coding sequence is TGTGCCATCAGTGAGTCAGGGGGTGGAAACACCATATATTTT.

The V call is TRBV3-1 (or the pseudogene TRBV3-2), the J call TRBJ1-4; a weak D match, TRBD1 (6 bases). The ends were cut back, 3 bases at V and 3 bases at J, with 8 bases in the middle. The CDR3 is 14 residues long. Germline V gives CDR1 LGHDT, CDR2 YNNKEL (reference sequence). CDR3 residues: CASSQDRPNEKLFF. Written as DNA, the CDR3 is TGTGCCAGCAGCCAGGACAGACCTAATGAAAAACTGTTTTTT.

The chain employs TRBV7-2 and TRBJ2-7; D is possibly TRBD1 (5 bases). In germline, CDR1 is SGHTA, CDR2 FQGNSA. The CDR3 runs 14 residues. V was pared by 4 bases and J by 4 bases, with 14 bases between. CDR3 sequence: CASSSPSRTYEQYF. CDR3 bases: TGTGCCAGCAGCTCACCCTCTCGGACATACGAGCAGTACTTC.

This chain links TRBV6-2 or TRBV6-3 with TRBJ2-1; 10 bases agree with TRBD2. V shed 4 bases and J 10 bases; nucleotides not matched to a gene: 7. CDR1 MNHEY and CDR2 SVGEGT come from the germline V gene. This CDR3 spans 14 amino acids. CDR3 coding DNA: TGTGCCAGCAGTTTGGCTAGCGGGGGCCGCGAGCAGTTCTTC. Its protein product is CASSLASGGREQFF.

In nucleotides, the CDR3 is TGTGCCAGCAGCTTAGAGGGACTAGCTTCAGAGACCCAGTACTTC. Translated: CASSLEGLASETQYF. J is TRBJ2-5 and V is TRBV7-9, with 9 nucleotides matching TRBD2. V was clipped by 1 base and J by 4 bases; unmatched bases: 4. The CDR3 covers 15 residues. The germline CDR1 and CDR2 sequences are SEHNR and FQNEAQ (reference sequence).

The chain uses TRBV13 and TRBJ1-2, with D possibly matching TRBD1 (5 bases). Germline loops: CDR1 PRHDT, CDR2 FYEKMQ (reference sequence). Trimming shortened V by 5 bases and J by 5 bases, and 6 bases separated the two germline ends. CDR3 length: 11 amino acids. CDR3 region: CASSQGYGYTF. CDR3 DNA: TGTGCCAGCAGCCAGGGTTATGGCTACACCTTC.

The V gene is TRBV10-3, the J gene TRBJ2-3; 7 bases line up with TRBD2. V shed 5 bases, J shed 0 bases, and the junction held 11 bases outside the gene matches. The CDR3 spans 17 residues. CDR1 is ENHRY and CDR2 is SYGVKD in the germline V gene. Written as DNA, the CDR3 is TGTGCCATCAGTCCTGGGCCTAGCGGAACTAGCACAGATACGCAGTATTTT. As protein: CAISPGPSGTSTDTQYF.

The table lists this clone with a few counts. The J gene is TRBJ1-6, the V gene TRBV5-3, with 8 bases fitting TRBD1. TRBV5-3 is an ORF; its function is uncertain. The CDR3 loop spans 18 amino acids. Trimming cost V 2 bases and J 6 bases; bases outside gene matches: 13. The CDR3 DNA reads as TGTGCCAGAAGCTTCCCCCCCAACCGGACAGGGCCTAATTCACCCCTCCACTTT. Translated: CARSFPPNRTGPNSPLHF.

V gene TRBV12-3 or TRBV12-4 combines with J gene TRBJ2-5; 7 bases align to TRBD2. There are 13 residues in the CDR3. The V gene end was trimmed by 3 bases and the J gene end by 5 bases; junction bases not matched to a gene: 3. The CDR3 region has the DNA TGTGCCAGCAGTTTTGGGGGGGTGGAGACCCAGTACTTC. This encodes CASSFGGVETQYF.

This clone appeared a few times. The J gene is TRBJ2-3, the V gene TRBV3-1 (or the pseudogene TRBV3-2); 10 bases are shared with TRBD2. The J segment lost 6 bases and the V segment lost 3 bases, leaving 9 bases of the junction unmatched. This CDR3 region has 16 residues. CDR1 is LGHDT, CDR2 YNNKEL, per germline (reference sequence). This chain's CDR3 is CASSHGGAGGLDTQYF. The CDR3 DNA sequence: TGTGCCAGCAGCCACGGCGGAGCGGGAGGGTTGGATACGCAGTATTTT.

The chain is built from TRBV6-5 and TRBJ2-7; 8 bases are a match to TRBD2. The ends lost 5 bases at V and 0 bases at J; junction bases unmatched: 3. CDR1 is MNHEY, CDR2 SVGAGI, per germline. The CDR3 is 14 amino acids. CDR3 coding DNA: TGTGCCAGCAGTCGCGGGACTAGCTCCTACGAGCAGTACTTC. Translating it yields CASSRGTSSYEQYF.

V usage is TRBV27 and J usage is TRBJ2-7; a weak D match, TRBD1 (5 bases). Looked up from germline, CDR1 is MNHEY and CDR2 is SMNVEV (reference sequence). The CDR3 runs 14 residues. Deletions cut 5 bases from V and 4 bases from J, with 15 bases between. The CDR3 region has the DNA TGTGCCAGCAGTATCCCCCCCCAGGGTTACGAGCAGTACTTC. As protein: CASSIPPQGYEQYF.